Described below is a single T cell receptor beta chain sequence and its context. Sequencing was performed with immunoSEQ multiplex PCR; in TCRdb, only in-frame clones are kept and a portion is missing. Among 300,000 to 350,000 clones listed, around 90% were seen once. The CDR3 length is 14 residues. Germline assignment: CDR1 LNHDA and CDR2 SQIVND (reference sequence). The J segment lost 4 bases and the V segment lost 9 bases, leaving 11 bases of the junction unmatched. The record originates from a study of blood T cell repertoires in COVID-19. Across the whole study: COVID-19 samples collected from the United States, Italy and Spain covered acute and convalescent phases.

The chain links TRBV19 to TRBJ2-5; 7 bases are a match to TRBD2. The clonotype comes from a woman younger than 30 who had recovered from COVID-19. Sequencing was done on a sample of PBMCs or T cells enriched from blood (not recorded which). CDR3 bases: TGTGCCAGCGCTACTAGCTCGGGAGGAGAGACCCAGTACTTC. Protein: CASATSSGGETQYF.